One sample yielded the 25 T cell receptor beta chains listed below, sequenced in a study of Ad26.COV2.S vaccination and SARS-CoV-2 variants. Treatment described: around 19 received Ad26.COV2.S at low or high dose, single or two shots; about five received placebo; per-sample allocation not given. Sample collection was performed on day 63 after the first vaccine or placebo injection. The assay was immunoSEQ multiplex PCR, and TCRdb's table has in-frame clones only and misses some. The table has about 470,000 clones, 80% to 95% seen once. Sequenced here: peripheral blood, sampled in a trial of Ad26.COV2.S vaccine versus placebo. The source of these receptors is a person aged 18-60 years who received the Ad26.COV2.S COVID-19 vaccine or a placebo.

V and J are TRBV27 and TRBJ2-1; TRBD1 matches 7 bases. Losses at the gene ends were 5 bases for V and 7 bases for J; bases not matched to a gene: 8. Germline CDR1 MNHEY, CDR2 SMNVEV (reference sequence). This CDR3 comprises 14 residues. CDR3 nucleotide sequence: TGTGCCAGCAGTCGTAACCGGGACAGTAATGAGCAGTTCTTC. It is translated as CASSRNRDSNEQFF.

This clone is categorized as medium-sized (0.01 to 0.1%). The chain is built from TRBV30 and TRBJ1-5, with D possibly being TRBD1 (6 bases). This CDR3 has 14 residues. Germline CDR1 reads GTSNPN; CDR2 reads SVGIG (reference sequence). Trimming removed 0 bases from V and 5 bases from J, with 11 bases in between. CDR3 in DNA: TGTGCCTGGAGTGTAACGGGGGCCTATCAGCCCCAGCATTTT. This gives the protein CAWSVTGAYQPQHF.

This sequence joins TRBV27 and TRBJ2-7; 8 bases are shared with TRBD1. CDR3 length: 14 residues. The germline CDR1 and CDR2 sequences are MNHEY and SMNVEV (reference sequence). The V and J ends lost 10 bases and 1 base, in that order; junction bases with no gene match: 9. The CDR3 nucleotides read TGTGCCACCCGGACAGGGTCTGAGTCCTACGAGCAGTACTTC. Encoded protein: CATRTGSESYEQYF.

V gene TRBV4-2 combines with J gene TRBJ1-2; 9 nucleotides line up with TRBD1. CDR3 length: 16 residues. Per germline, CDR1 LGHNA and CDR2 YNFKEQ. J was trimmed by 3 bases and V by 4 bases; bases with no gene match: 9. Here the CDR3 DNA reads TGTGCCAGCAGCCTAAGTGGACAGGGGAGCGACTATGGCTACACCTTC. Its translation: CASSLSGQGSDYGYTF.

The V call is TRBV28, the J call TRBJ2-3; no reliable D call. The CDR3 spans 15 residues. V was pared by 5 bases and J by 2 bases, with 14 bases between. Germline V gives CDR1 MDHEN, CDR2 SYDVKM. The CDR3 reads CASSLYPTITDTQYF. The CDR3 DNA sequence: TGTGCCAGCAGTCTCTACCCTACGATCACAGATACGCAGTATTTT.

The genes are TRBV3-1 (or the pseudogene TRBV3-2) and TRBJ2-1, with TRBD2 matching over 9 bases. CDR3 length: 13 residues. J gave up 0 bases and V 11 bases, and 2 bases lay outside the gene matches. Germline V lookup: CDR1 LGHDT, CDR2 YNNKEL (reference sequence). The CDR3 bases are TGTGCCTGCGGGAGGGCCTCCTACAATGAGCAGTTCTTC. Its translation: CACGRASYNEQFF.

The genes are TRBV25-1 and TRBJ2-7, with D perhaps matching TRBD1 (5 bases). The CDR3 is 13 residues long. Germline V gene lookup returns CDR1 MGHDK and CDR2 SYGVNS. V was trimmed by 5 bases and J by 3 bases, leaving 11 bases between them. The CDR3 here is CASSPLQVYEQYF. The CDR3 nucleotides are TGTGCCAGCAGTCCGCTACAGGTCTACGAGCAGTACTTC.

This clone was observed a handful of times. The CDR3, as DNA: TGTGCCAGCGCCTGGGAGACCCAGTACTTC. Amino acids: CASAWETQYF. V is TRBV2 and J is TRBJ2-5, with D hard to call. CDR1 and CDR2 (germline): SNHLY, FYNNEI. Trimming took off 8 bases at V and 5 bases at J, with 6 bases between the two ends. The CDR3 sequence is 10 residues long.

J is TRBJ1-1 and V is TRBV23-1; D may be TRBD1 (6 bases). TRBV23-1 is noted as an ORF with a role that remains uncertain. The CDR3 has 17 residues. Trimming took off 3 bases at V and 8 bases at J, with 25 bases between the two ends. In nucleotides, the CDR3 is TGCGCCAGCAGTCAGCCCGGGACAAGAGGCGGACCTACCGAAGCTTTCTTT. Amino acids: CASSQPGTRGGPTEAFF.

In regard to this clone: The sample holds other DNA sequences that translate to the same CDR3. The chain recombines TRBV5-6 with TRBJ1-1, with D unclear. The germline V gene encodes CDR1 SGHDT and CDR2 YYEEEE. This CDR3 region has 12 residues. V lost 3 bases and J 1 base, leaving 4 bases between the germline ends. This CDR3 is CASSSENTEAFF. CDR3 DNA sequence: TGTGCCAGCAGCTCCGAGAACACTGAAGCTTTCTTT.

A single count supports this clone. This rearrangement joins TRBV5-4 to TRBJ2-1, with 7 bases aligning to TRBD2. This CDR3 region has 15 residues. Trimming took 4 bases from V and 7 from J; bases not matched to a gene: 11. The germline gives CDR1 SGHNT, CDR2 YYREEE (reference sequence). The chain's CDR3 is CASSMGLISSNEQFF. The DNA for the CDR3 is TGTGCCAGCAGCATGGGACTAATATCGTCGAATGAGCAGTTCTTC.

The chain links TRBV28 to TRBJ1-2, with D maybe TRBD1 (6 bases). Germline-derived CDR1 and CDR2 are MDHEN and SYDVKM. V lost 6 bases and J 6 bases, leaving 17 bases between the germline ends. The CDR3 length is 14 residues. The CDR3 DNA reads TGTGCCAGCAGCTGGGGGCAGGGCCTTCATGGCTACACCTTC. Protein: CASSWGQGLHGYTF.

The chain combines TRBV5-1 with TRBJ2-6, with D maybe TRBD2 (5 bases). Germline-derived CDR1 and CDR2 are SGHRS and YFSETQ. CDR3 length equals 18 residues. V lost 0 bases, J lost 0 bases, and 13 bases lay in between. In DNA form, the CDR3 reads TGCGCCAGCAGCTTGGGTCTAGCACTGGGCTCTGGGGCCAACGTCCTGACTTTC. This gives the protein CASSLGLALGSGANVLTF.

The CDR3 sequence is CASTLTGGNSPLHF. In nucleotides, the CDR3 is TGTGCCAGCACCCTGACAGGGGGAAATTCACCCCTCCACTTT. The chain links TRBV6-5 to TRBJ1-6; 9 bases map to TRBD1. CDR1 and CDR2 (germline): MNHEY, SVGAGI. The CDR3 sequence is 14 residues long. The V and J ends lost 7 bases and 7 bases, in that order; junction bases with no gene match: 5.

The rearrangement joins TRBV11-2 to TRBJ2-1; 9 bases match TRBD2. J gave up 6 bases and V 4 bases, and 4 bases lay outside the gene matches. There are 14 residues in the CDR3. CDR1 is SGHAT and CDR2 is FQNNGV in the germline V gene. Written as DNA, the CDR3 is TGTGCCAGCAGCTCGACTAGCGGTCTCAATGAGCAGTTCTTC. This encodes CASSSTSGLNEQFF.

The chain employs TRBV2 and TRBJ2-5, with 7 bases fitting TRBD2. Germline V gives CDR1 SNHLY, CDR2 FYNNEI. CDR3 length: 15 amino acids. The V and J ends lost 6 bases and 1 base, in that order; junction bases with no gene match: 8. CDR3 in amino acids: CASRASREIQETQYF. The CDR3 DNA reads as TGTGCCAGCAGGGCCTCGCGGGAGATCCAAGAGACCCAGTACTTC.

This sequence joins TRBV19 and TRBJ1-2, with 12 bases aligning to TRBD1. The V segment lost 4 bases and the J segment 8 bases; nucleotides outside the gene matches: 17. The CDR3 is 18 amino acids. The germline V gene encodes CDR1 LNHDA and CDR2 SQIVND (reference sequence). CDR3 residues: CASSTTTGQGAQRRGYTF. The DNA for the CDR3 is TGTGCCAGTAGTACCACGACGGGACAGGGGGCGCAGAGAAGGGGCTACACCTTC.

The V gene is TRBV5-4, the J gene TRBJ1-2; D is uncertain. Germline CDR1 reads SGHNT; CDR2 reads YYREEE (reference sequence). The CDR3 has 13 residues. The ends were cut back, 4 bases at V and 2 bases at J, with 9 bases in the middle. The CDR3 region has the DNA TGTGCCAGCAGCCCGGACGTCAACTATGGCTACACCTTC. It yields the protein CASSPDVNYGYTF. Variable domain in full (rest from reference TRBV5-4 and TRBJ1-2): ETGVTQSPTHLIKTRGQQVTLRCSSQSGHNTVSWYQQALGQGPQFIFQYYREEENGRGNFPPRFSGLQFPNYSSELNVNALELDDSALYLCASSPDVNYGYTFGSGTRLTVV.

The chain is built from TRBV4-1 and TRBJ1-6; D is possibly TRBD1 (5 bases). V lost 1 base and J lost 9, with 19 bases in between. The CDR3 runs 17 residues. Germline CDR1 MGHRA, CDR2 YSYEKL. CDR3 bases: TGCGCCAGCAGCCAAGCTCCTACGGCACAGGTGTCTTCACCCCTCCACTTT. Protein: CASSQAPTAQVSSPLHF.

The chain joins TRBV24-1 to TRBJ2-3; D ambiguous. The CDR3 is 13 amino acids. Trimming took off 9 bases at V and 0 bases at J, with 9 bases between the two ends. Germline lookup yields CDR1 KGHDR and CDR2 SFDVKD. This CDR3 reads CATAVSSTDTQYF. The CDR3 DNA reads TGTGCCACCGCTGTGTCTAGCACAGATACGCAGTATTTT.

The chain recombines TRBV7-8 with TRBJ1-5; D unresolved. Between the trimmed V and J ends, which lost 1 base and 10 bases, there was a span of 11 bases. CDR3 length equals 13 residues. Germline CDR1 SGHVS, CDR2 FQNEAQ. The DNA for the CDR3 is TGTGCCAGCAGCTTAGAGGTGGGTTCTCCCCAGCATTTT. Amino acid sequence: CASSLEVGSPQHF.

The genes are TRBV9 and TRBJ2-7; the D gene could be TRBD1 or TRBD2 (5 bases each). Germline V gene data show CDR1 as SGDLS and CDR2 as YYNGEE. V lost 3 bases to trimming and J lost 2 bases, with 15 bases between them. This CDR3 has 15 amino acids. The CDR3 nucleotides are TGTGCCAGCAGCGCCGGGACCGCGGGTCCCTACGAGCAGTACTTC. This translates into CASSAGTAGPYEQYF.

This chain connects TRBV21-1 to TRBJ2-5; the table assigns TRBD1, which was not confirmed against the DNA. TRBV21-1 is tagged as a pseudogene. The CDR3 sequence is 14 residues long. The DNA for the CDR3 is TGTGCCAGCAGCAAAGATCAGGGTTTGAAGACCCAGTACTTC. Protein product: CASSKDQGLKTQYF.

Regarding this clone: Other DNA sequences in this sample translate to the same CDR3. The chain has TRBV19 and TRBJ2-2, with D maybe TRBD2 (6 bases). From germline, CDR1 is LNHDA and CDR2 SQIVND (reference sequence). The CDR3 runs to 14 residues. The V gene lost 1 base and the J gene lost 4 bases, with 7 bases spanning the gap. CDR3 bases: TGTGCCAGTAGTATAGGGGGAGGCACCGGGGAGCTGTTTTTT. This sequence encodes CASSIGGGTGELFF.

This chain connects TRBV2 to TRBJ1-5; unclear D gene. V lost 3 bases and J 7 bases, leaving 7 bases between the germline ends. Germline lookup yields CDR1 SNHLY and CDR2 FYNNEI. This CDR3 contains 12 residues. The CDR3: CASSDEVQPQHF. The DNA for the CDR3 is TGTGCCAGCAGTGACGAGGTACAGCCCCAGCATTTT.